A selection of T cell receptor beta chains follows, all from one sample in a study of T cells after yellow fever vaccination. TCRdb re-called the 5' RACE reads with MiXCR, one entry per CDR3 protein. The sample includes 620,000 or so distinct CDR3 sequences, 9% to 15% of them seen just once. The sample consisted of PBMCs, taken on the day of the yellow fever booster vaccination. These receptors all come from a man aged 25 to 40 who received the YFV17D yellow fever vaccine. Both conserved end residues are part of each CDR3. Each record gives: J gene, D gene, clone size, V gene, CDR3 protein, CDR3 DNA. The D gene is left open where the match is weak. Part of the rows lack a size; the others show once, few, many or a class for expanded clones.

J gene: TRBJ2-2; D gene: TRBD2; clone size: few; V gene: TRBV12-3/TRBV12-4; CDR3 protein: CASSLGLGGSNPGELFF; CDR3 DNA: TGTGCCAGCAGTTTGGGACTAGGGGGTTCAAACCCCGGGGAGCTGTTTTTT
J gene: TRBJ2-5; D gene: TRBD2; clone size: few; V gene: TRBV11-2; CDR3 protein: CASSLEIAGSQETQYF; CDR3 DNA: TGTGCCAGCAGCTTAGAGATAGCGGGATCCCAAGAGACCCAGTACTTC
J gene: TRBJ2-7; D gene: NA; clone size: NA; V gene: TRBV3-1; CDR3 protein: CASSQDPIAYEQYF; CDR3 DNA: TGTGCCAGCAGCCAAGATCCTATCGCCTACGAGCAGTACTTC
J gene: TRBJ2-3; D gene: TRBD2; clone size: NA; V gene: TRBV2; CDR3 protein: CASSGPLFTSVGADTQYF; CDR3 DNA: TGTGCCAGCAGCGGCCCTCTCTTTACTAGCGTAGGGGCAGATACGCAGTATTTT
J gene: TRBJ2-7; D gene: NA; clone size: NA; V gene: TRBV27; CDR3 protein: CASSPLPPSSYEQYF; CDR3 DNA: TGTGCCAGCAGTCCGCTTCCACCAAGCTCCTACGAGCAGTACTTC
J gene: TRBJ2-1; D gene: NA; clone size: NA; V gene: TRBV6-2/TRBV6-3; CDR3 protein: CASSPTGLRTQFF; CDR3 DNA: TGTGCCAGCAGCCCCACGGGACTCAGGACCCAGTTCTTC
J gene: TRBJ2-5; D gene: NA; clone size: NA; V gene: TRBV11-2; CDR3 protein: CASSQTQVWPGETQYF; CDR3 DNA: TGTGCCAGCAGCCAAACTCAGGTTTGGCCGGGAGAGACCCAGTACTTC
J gene: TRBJ1-2; D gene: NA; clone size: NA; V gene: TRBV7-3; CDR3 protein: CASSLDRTYRGYTF; CDR3 DNA: TGTGCCAGCAGCTTGGACAGAACTTATCGTGGCTACACCTTC
J gene: TRBJ2-1; D gene: NA; clone size: many; V gene: TRBV4-3; CDR3 protein: CASRKREFGDEQFF; CDR3 DNA: TGCGCCAGCAGGAAAAGGGAATTTGGGGATGAGCAGTTCTTC
J gene: TRBJ2-3; D gene: TRBD2; clone size: few; V gene: TRBV19; CDR3 protein: CASSIDPSAGGTDTQYF; CDR3 DNA: TGTGCCAGTAGTATAGATCCTTCGGCGGGAGGCACAGATACGCAGTATTTT